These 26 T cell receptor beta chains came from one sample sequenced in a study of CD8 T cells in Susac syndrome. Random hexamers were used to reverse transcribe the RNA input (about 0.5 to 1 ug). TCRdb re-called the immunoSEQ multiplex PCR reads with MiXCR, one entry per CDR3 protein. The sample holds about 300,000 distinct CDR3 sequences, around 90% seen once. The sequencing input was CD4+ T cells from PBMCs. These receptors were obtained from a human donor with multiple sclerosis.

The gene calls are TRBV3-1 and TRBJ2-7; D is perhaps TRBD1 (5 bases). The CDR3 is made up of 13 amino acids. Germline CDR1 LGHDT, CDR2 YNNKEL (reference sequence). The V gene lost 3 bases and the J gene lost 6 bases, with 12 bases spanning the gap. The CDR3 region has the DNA TGTGCCAGCAGCCATCAGGGTGGCCGCGAGCAGTACTTC. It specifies CASSHQGGREQYF.

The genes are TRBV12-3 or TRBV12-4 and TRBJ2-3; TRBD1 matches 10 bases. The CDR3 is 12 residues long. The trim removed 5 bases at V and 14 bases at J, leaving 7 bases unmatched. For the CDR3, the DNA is TGTGCCAGCAGTGCACCGGACAGGGGGGCGTATTTT. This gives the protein CASSAPDRGAYF.

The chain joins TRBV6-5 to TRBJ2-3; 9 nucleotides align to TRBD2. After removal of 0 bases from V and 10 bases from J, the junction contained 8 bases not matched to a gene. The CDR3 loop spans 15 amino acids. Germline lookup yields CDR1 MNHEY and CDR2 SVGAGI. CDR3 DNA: TGTGCCAGCAGTTACTCAGGGACTAGCTTCTCTGCGCAGTATTTT. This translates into CASSYSGTSFSAQYF.

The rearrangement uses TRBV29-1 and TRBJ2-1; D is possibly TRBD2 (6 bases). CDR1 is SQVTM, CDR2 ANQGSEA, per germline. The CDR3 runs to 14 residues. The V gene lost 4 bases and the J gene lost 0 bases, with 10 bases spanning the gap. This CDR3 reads CSVGSGNSYNEQFF. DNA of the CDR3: TGCAGCGTTGGTAGCGGTAACTCCTACAATGAGCAGTTCTTC.

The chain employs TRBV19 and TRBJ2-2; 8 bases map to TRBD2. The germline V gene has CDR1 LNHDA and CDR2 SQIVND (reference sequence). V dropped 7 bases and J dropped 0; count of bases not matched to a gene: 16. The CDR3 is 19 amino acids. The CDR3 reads CASTLLRSREGSNTGELFF. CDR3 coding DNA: TGTGCCAGTACCCTCCTGAGGAGTCGGGAGGGATCGAACACCGGGGAGCTGTTTTTT.

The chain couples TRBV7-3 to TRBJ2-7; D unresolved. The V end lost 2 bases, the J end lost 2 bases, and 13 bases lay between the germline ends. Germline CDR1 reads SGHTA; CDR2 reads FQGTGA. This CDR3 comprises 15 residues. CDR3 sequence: CASSLAKGVPYEQYF. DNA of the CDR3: TGTGCCAGCAGCTTAGCGAAAGGAGTGCCCTACGAGCAGTACTTC.

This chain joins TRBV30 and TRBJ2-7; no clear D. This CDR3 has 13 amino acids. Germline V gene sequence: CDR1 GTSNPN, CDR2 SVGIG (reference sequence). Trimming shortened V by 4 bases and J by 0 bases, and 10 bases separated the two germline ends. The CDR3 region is CAWTATSSYEQYF. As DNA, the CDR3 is TGTGCCTGGACAGCCACCTCCTCCTACGAGCAGTACTTC.

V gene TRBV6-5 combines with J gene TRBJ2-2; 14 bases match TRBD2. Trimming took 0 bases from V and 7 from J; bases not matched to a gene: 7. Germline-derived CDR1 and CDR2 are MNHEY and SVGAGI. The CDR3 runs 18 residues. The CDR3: CASSYSRLAGGLVGELFF. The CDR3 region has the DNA TGTGCCAGCAGTTACTCGAGACTAGCGGGGGGGCTTGTCGGGGAGCTGTTTTTT.

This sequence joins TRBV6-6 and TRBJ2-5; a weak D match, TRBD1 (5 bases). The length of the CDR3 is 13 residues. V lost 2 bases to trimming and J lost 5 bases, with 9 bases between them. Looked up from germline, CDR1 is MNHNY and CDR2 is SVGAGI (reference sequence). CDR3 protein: CASSYAGIETQYF. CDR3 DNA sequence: TGTGCCAGCAGTTACGCAGGGATCGAGACCCAGTACTTC.

The DNA for the CDR3 is TGTGCCACCAGCAGAAGATGGGGGTCAGCGGTAGGCTATGGCTACACCTTC. Translated: CATSRRWGSAVGYGYTF. The rearrangement links TRBV15 to TRBJ1-2, with a weak D call TRBD1 (5 bases). Trimming stripped 2 bases from V and 4 bases from J, with 20 bases between. Germline CDR1 and CDR2: LNHNV and YYDKDF (reference sequence). CDR3 length: 17 amino acids.

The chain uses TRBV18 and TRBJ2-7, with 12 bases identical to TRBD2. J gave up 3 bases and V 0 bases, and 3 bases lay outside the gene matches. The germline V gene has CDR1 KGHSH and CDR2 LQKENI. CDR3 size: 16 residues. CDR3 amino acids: CASSPPPSGGVYEQYF. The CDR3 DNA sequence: TGTGCCAGCTCACCACCGCCTAGCGGGGGGGTCTACGAGCAGTACTTC.

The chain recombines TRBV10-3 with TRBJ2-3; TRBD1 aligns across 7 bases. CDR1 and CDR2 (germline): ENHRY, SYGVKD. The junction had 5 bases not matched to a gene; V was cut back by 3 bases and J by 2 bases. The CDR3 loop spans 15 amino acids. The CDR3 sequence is CAISDKGASTDTQYF. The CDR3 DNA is TGTGCCATCAGTGATAAGGGGGCCTCCACAGATACGCAGTATTTT.

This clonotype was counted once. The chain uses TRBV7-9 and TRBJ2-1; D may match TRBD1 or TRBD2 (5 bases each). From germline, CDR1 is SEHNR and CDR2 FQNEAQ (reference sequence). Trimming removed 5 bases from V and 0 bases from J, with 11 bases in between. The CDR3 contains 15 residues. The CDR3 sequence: CASSRDASSYNEQFF. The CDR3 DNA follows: TGTGCCAGCAGCAGGGACGCGTCCTCCTACAATGAGCAGTTCTTC.

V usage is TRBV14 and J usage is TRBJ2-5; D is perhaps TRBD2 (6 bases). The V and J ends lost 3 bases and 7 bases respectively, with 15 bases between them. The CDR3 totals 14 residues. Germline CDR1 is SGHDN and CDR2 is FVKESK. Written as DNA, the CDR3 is TGTGCCAGCAGCCAGGACTCGGTGGGAGGGACCCAGTACTTC. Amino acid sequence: CASSQDSVGGTQYF.

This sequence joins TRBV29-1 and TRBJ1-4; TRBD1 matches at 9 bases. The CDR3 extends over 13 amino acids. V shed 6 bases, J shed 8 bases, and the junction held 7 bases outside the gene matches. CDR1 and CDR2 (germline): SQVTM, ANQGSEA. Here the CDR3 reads CSVLQGAGEKLFF. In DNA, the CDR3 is TGCAGCGTACTACAGGGGGCGGGCGAAAAACTGTTTTTT.

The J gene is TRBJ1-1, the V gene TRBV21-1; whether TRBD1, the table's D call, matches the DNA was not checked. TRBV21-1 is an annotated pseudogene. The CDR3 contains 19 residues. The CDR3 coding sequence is TGTGCCAGCAGCTCCGCCGCAACAGGGCCTGGCCCACTGAACACTGAAGCTTTCTTT. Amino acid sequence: CASSSAATGPGPLNTEAFF.

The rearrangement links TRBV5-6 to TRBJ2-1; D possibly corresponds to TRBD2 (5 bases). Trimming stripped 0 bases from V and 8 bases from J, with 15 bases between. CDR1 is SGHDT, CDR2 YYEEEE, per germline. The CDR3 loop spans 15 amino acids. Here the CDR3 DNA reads TGTGCCAGCAGCTTGGCCCTAGCCAAGACCTATGAGCAGTTCTTC. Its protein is CASSLALAKTYEQFF.

This CDR3 is CASSLARGAQEKLFF. The DNA for the CDR3 is TGTGCCAGCAGCTTGGCCCGGGGAGCCCAAGAAAAACTGTTTTTT. V and J are TRBV7-9 and TRBJ1-4, with no clear D. The V end was cut by 3 bases, the J end by 8 bases, with 16 bases between. Germline V lookup: CDR1 SEHNR, CDR2 FQNEAQ (reference sequence). This CDR3 contains 15 residues.

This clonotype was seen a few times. This chain's CDR3 is CAWSQAPNEQYF. CDR3 bases: TGTGCCTGGAGTCAAGCCCCAAACGAGCAGTACTTC. The chain combines TRBV30 with TRBJ2-7; unclear D gene. The CDR3 runs 12 residues. Trimming pared 2 bases from V and 5 bases from J, leaving 10 bases between. Looked up from germline, CDR1 is GTSNPN and CDR2 is SVGIG (reference sequence).

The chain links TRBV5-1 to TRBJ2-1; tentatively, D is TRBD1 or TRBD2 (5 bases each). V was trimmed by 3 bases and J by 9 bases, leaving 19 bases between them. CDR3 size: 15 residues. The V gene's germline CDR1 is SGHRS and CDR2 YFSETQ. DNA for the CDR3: TGCGCCAGCAGCTCCTTAGGGACCGGTGTAACTGAGCAGTTCTTC. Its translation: CASSSLGTGVTEQFF.

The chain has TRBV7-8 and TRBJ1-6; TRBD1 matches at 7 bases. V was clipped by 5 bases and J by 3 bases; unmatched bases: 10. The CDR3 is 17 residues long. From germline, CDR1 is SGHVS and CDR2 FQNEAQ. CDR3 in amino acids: CASSPRTGGFYNSPLHF. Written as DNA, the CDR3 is TGTGCCAGCAGCCCCCGGACAGGAGGGTTCTATAATTCACCCCTCCACTTT.

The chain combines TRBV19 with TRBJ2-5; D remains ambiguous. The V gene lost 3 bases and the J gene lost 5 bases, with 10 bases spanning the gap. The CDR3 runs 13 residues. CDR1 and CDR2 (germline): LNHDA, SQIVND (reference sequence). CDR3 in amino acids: CASSIGLRETQYF. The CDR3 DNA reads TGTGCCAGTAGTATCGGGCTACGGGAGACCCAGTACTTC.

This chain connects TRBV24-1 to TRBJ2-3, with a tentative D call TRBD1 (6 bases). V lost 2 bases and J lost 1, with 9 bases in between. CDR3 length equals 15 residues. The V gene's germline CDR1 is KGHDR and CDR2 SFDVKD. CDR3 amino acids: CATSDSGQRTDTQYF. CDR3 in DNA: TGTGCCACCAGTGATTCCGGACAGCGCACAGATACGCAGTATTTT.

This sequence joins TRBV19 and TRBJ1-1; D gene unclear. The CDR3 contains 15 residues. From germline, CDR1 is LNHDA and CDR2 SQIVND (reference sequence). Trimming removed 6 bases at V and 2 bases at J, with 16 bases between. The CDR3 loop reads CASRSPGQGNTEAFF. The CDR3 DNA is TGTGCCAGTAGGAGCCCGGGCCAAGGAAACACTGAAGCTTTCTTT.

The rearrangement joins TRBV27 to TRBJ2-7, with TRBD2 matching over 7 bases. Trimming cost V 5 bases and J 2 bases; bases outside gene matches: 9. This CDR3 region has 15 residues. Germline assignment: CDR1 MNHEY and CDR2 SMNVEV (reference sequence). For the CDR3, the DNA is TGTGCCAGCAGTCCGGGGGGATTGAGAACCTACGAGCAGTACTTC. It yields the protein CASSPGGLRTYEQYF.

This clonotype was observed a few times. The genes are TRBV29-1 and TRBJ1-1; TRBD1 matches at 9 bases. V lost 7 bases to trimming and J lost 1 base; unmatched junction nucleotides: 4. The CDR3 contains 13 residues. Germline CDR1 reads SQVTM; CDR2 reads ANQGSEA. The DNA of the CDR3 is TGCAGCGGAACGACAGGGGGGAACACTGAAGCTTTCTTT. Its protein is CSGTTGGNTEAFF.